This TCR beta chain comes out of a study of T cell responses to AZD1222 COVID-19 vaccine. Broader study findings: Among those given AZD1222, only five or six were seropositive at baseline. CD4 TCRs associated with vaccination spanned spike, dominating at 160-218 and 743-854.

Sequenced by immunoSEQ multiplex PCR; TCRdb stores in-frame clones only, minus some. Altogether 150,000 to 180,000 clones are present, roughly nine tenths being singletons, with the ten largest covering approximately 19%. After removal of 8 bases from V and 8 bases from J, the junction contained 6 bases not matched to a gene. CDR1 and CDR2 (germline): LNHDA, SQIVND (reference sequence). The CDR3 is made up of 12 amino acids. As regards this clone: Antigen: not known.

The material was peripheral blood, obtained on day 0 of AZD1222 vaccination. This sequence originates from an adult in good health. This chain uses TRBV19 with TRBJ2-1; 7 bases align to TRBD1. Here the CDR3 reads CASATGFDEQFF. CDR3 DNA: TGTGCCAGTGCGACAGGGTTTGATGAGCAGTTCTTC.